The entry below gives a single T cell receptor (beta chain) sequence along with its context. This clonotype was found a few times. Which antigen it targets is not known. Base qualities are not recorded, but no much larger clone differs from it by a single base. Only healthy Caucasian donors were included. Miltenyi CD45RO+ enrichment and human naive T-cell isolation kits were used to isolate memory (CD45RO+) and naive T cells from PBMC. Receptor libraries were prepared by 5' RACE. Sequencing took place on an Illumina HiSeq 2000. Template switching introduced a universal primer binding site; the final cDNA contained a unique molecular identifier, enabling accurate counting of TCR cDNA molecules. Specific primers in the conserved constant-segment region were used to synthesize first-strand cDNA for TCR alpha and beta chains. To control for contamination, each cDNA library was double barcoded with a SMART-Mk sample barcode plus Illumina barcodes. TruSeq adapter sequences, together with Illumina sample barcodes, were added in two successive PCR steps. Sequencing of the TCR alpha and beta cDNA libraries was done on the Illumina HiSeq platform using custom primers. Under the source paper's analysis protocol: Raw reads were processed with MiGEC to extract unique molecular identifiers, and MiXCR was used to determine CDR3 positions. Recombination models were inferred per individual with the repgenHMM and IGoR tools using an EM algorithm. Shared clonotypes were analyzed with the tcR package in R, and sharing was normalized by the product of cloneset sizes. To study raw recombination free of thymic and clonal selection effects, out-of-frame nonproductive sequences were analyzed. The public reads were reprocessed in TCRdb via fastp at Q25 and MiXCR, keeping in-frame beta chains. All rows with the same CDR3 protein become a single entry with the most common DNA and genes. The V and J calls follow TCRdb's processing rather than the paper's. The table for this sample lists a few hundred thousand distinct CDR3 sequences; about 10% of them were counted only once. The leading ten clones occupy 10% of the sample.

This record belongs to a study of identical twins (dated by TCRdb to between 2015 and 2016). A note on the overall study: To test whether fetal clonotypes persist, the study used deep sequencing on TCR alpha and beta repertoires from monozygotic twins, unrelated adults of various ages, and cord blood. To rule out contamination, the twin experiments were replicated at different times with different library preparation protocols.

The V end gives up 2 bases and the J end 0 bases, leaving 7 bases in the junction not matched to a gene. The CDR3 starts with the cysteine, ends with the phenylalanine, and has 19 residues. This entry keeps only the CDR3 DNA: 57 bases, framed from base 1. Overall results and qualifications from the work: Zero-insertion analyses could be partly confounded by invariant T cells such as MAIT and iNKT, although diverse VJ usage argued against such confounding for most clonotypes. Because the same donors could not be followed over many years, conclusions were based on cross-sectional statistical analysis. In monozygotic twins, out-of-frame TCR alpha sharing was systematically underestimated by recombination models, although the models agreed with sharing between unrelated individuals. Compared with coincidental sharing between unrelated individuals, out-of-frame TCR alpha sequences shared between twins had an excess of sequences with low generation probability. Fewer insertions were carried by abundant cord blood beta clonotypes, a similar but weaker trend appeared in young adult naive repertoires, and no such trend appeared in memory repertoires. In beta out-of-frame sequences, excess twin sharing was weaker, because having fewer shared sequences lowered the signal-to-noise ratio.

The sequence was obtained from a man aged 50 or older in good health. The sample taken for sequencing was memory T cells sorted from blood. The meaning of the sample's cell subset or site label: CD45RO+ enriched T cells. The chain joins TRBV12-3 or TRBV12-4 to TRBJ2-2; 12 bases in the junction line up with TRBD2. The CDR3 in this case is CASSLLAGGKQANTGELFF. The DNA sequence is as follows: TGTGCCAGCAGTTTACTAGCGGGAGGGAAACAAGCGAACACCGGGGAGCTGTTTTTT.